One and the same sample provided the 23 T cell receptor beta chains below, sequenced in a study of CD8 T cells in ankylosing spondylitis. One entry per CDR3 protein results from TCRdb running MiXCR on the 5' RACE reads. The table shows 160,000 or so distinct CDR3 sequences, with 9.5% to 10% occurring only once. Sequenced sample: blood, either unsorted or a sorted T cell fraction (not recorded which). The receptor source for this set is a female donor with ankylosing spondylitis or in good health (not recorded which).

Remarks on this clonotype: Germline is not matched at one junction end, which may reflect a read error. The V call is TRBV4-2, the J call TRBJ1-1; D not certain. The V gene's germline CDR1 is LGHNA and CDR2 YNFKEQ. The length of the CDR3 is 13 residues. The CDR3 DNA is TGTGCCAGCAGCCAGGGAGGGAACACTGAAACTTTCTTT. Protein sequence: CASSQGGNTETFF.

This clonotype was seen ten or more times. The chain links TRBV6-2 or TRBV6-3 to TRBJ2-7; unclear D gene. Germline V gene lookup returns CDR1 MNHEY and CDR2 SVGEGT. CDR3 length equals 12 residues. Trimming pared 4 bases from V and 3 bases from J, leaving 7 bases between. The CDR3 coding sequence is TGTGCCAGCAGTTCGGACGTCTACGAGCAGTACTTC. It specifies CASSSDVYEQYF.

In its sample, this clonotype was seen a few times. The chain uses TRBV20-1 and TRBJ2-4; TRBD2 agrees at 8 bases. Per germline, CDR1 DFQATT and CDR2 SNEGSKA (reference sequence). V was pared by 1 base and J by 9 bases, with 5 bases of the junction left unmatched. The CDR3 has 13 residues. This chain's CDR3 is CSARGREGSIQYF. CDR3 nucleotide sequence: TGCAGTGCTAGAGGTCGGGAGGGGAGCATTCAGTACTTC.

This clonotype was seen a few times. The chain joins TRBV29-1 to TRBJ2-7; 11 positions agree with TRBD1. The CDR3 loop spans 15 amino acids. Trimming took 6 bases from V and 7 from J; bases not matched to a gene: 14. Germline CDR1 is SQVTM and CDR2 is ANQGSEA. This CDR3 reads CSVGVLDRGLWEQYF. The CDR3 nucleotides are TGCAGCGTAGGAGTATTGGACAGGGGGCTGTGGGAGCAGTACTTC.

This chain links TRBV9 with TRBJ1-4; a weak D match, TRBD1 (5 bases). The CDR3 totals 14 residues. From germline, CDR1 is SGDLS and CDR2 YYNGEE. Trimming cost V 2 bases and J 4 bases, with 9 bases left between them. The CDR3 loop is CASSVGTGNEKLFF. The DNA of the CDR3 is TGTGCCAGCAGCGTGGGGACGGGTAATGAAAAACTGTTTTTT. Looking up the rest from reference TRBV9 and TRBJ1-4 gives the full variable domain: DSGVTQTPKHLITATGQRVTLRCSPRSGDLSVYWYQQSLDQGLQFLIQYYNGEERAKGNILERFSAQQFPDLHSELNLSSLELGDSALYFCASSVGTGNEKLFFGSGTQLSVL.

DNA of the CDR3: TGCAGTGCTAGGGAAGGGGGCAAAAACATTCAGTACTTC. As protein: CSAREGGKNIQYF. This rearrangement joins TRBV20-1 to TRBJ2-4; possible D gene TRBD1, 6 bases. The V end was cut by 3 bases, the J end by 3 bases, with 9 bases between. The germline gives CDR1 DFQATT, CDR2 SNEGSKA (reference sequence). The CDR3 is 13 residues long.

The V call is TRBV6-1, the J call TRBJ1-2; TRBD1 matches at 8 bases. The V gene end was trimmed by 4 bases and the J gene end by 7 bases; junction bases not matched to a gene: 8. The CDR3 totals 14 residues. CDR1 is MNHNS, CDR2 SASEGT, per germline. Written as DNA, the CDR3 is TGTGCCAGCAGTGGGGAAGGACAGGGTGCTGGCTACACCTTC. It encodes CASSGEGQGAGYTF.

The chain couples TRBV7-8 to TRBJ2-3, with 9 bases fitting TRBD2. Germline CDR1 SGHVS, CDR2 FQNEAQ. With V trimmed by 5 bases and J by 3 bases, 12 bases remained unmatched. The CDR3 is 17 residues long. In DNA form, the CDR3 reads TGTGCCAGCAGCCCATGGACTAGCGCTAGTGCAACAGATACGCAGTATTTT. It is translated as CASSPWTSASATDTQYF.

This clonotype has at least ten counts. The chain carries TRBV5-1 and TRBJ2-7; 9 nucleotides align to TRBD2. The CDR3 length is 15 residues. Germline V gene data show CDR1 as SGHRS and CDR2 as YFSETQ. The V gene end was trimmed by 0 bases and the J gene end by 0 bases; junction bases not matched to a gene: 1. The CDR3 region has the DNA TGCGCCAGCAGCTTGGGACTAGCGGTCTCCTACGAGCAGTACTTC. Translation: CASSLGLAVSYEQYF.

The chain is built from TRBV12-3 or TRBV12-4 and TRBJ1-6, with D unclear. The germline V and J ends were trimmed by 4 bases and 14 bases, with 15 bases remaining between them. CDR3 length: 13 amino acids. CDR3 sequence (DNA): TGTGCCAGCAGTTACCCGGGAATAATCACCCTCCACTTT. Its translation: CASSYPGIITLHF.

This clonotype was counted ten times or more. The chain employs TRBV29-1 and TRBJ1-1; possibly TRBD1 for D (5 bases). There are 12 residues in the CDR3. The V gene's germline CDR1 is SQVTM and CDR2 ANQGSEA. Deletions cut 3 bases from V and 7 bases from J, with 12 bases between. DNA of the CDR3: TGCAGCGTTGAGAGGGACGCCTTTGAAGCTTTCTTT. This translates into CSVERDAFEAFF.

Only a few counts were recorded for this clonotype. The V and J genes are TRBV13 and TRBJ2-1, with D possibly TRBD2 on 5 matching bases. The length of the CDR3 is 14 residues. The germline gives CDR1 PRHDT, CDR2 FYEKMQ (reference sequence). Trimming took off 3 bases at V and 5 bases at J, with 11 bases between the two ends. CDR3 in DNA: TGTGCCAGCAGCTTTCGCGGGCCTAACAATGAGCAGTTCTTC. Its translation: CASSFRGPNNEQFF.

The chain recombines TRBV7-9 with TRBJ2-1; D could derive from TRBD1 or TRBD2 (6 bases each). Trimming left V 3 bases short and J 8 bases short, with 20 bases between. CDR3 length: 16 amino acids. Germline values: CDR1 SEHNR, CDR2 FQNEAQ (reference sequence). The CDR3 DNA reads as TGTGCCAGCAGCTTTTTTCGAAGGGGGGAAAGGGATGAGCAGTTCTTC. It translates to CASSFFRRGERDEQFF.

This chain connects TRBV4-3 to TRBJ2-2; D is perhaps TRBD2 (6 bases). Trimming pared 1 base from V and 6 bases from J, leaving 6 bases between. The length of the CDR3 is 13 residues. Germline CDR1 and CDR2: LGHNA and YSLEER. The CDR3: CASSQGRAGELFF. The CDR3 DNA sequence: TGCGCCAGCAGCCAAGGGAGGGCCGGGGAGCTGTTTTTT.

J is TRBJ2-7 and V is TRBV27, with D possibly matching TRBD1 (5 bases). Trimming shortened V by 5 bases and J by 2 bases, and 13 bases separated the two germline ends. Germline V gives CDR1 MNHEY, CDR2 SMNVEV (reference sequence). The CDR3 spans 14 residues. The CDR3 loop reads CASSPQGKAYEQYF. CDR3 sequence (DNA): TGTGCCAGCAGTCCTCAGGGTAAGGCCTACGAGCAGTACTTC.

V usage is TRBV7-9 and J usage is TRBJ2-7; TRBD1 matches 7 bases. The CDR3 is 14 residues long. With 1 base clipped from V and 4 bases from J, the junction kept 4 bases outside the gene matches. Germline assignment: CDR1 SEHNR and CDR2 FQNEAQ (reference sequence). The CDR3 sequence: CASSLGAQGYEQYF. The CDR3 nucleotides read TGTGCCAGCAGCTTAGGGGCACAGGGGTACGAGCAGTACTTC. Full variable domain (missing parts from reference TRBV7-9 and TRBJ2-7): DTGVSQNPRHKITKRGQNVTFRCDPISEHNRLYWYRQTLGQGPEFLTYFQNEAQLEKSRLLSDRFSAERPKGSFSTLEIQRTEQGDSAMYLCASSLGAQGYEQYFGPGTRLTVT.

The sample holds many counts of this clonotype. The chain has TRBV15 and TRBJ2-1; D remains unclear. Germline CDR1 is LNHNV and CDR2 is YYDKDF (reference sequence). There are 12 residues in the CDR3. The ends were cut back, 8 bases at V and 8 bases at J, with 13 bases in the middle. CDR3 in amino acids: CATLDERDEQFF. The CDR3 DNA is TGTGCCACCTTGGATGAACGTGATGAGCAGTTCTTC.

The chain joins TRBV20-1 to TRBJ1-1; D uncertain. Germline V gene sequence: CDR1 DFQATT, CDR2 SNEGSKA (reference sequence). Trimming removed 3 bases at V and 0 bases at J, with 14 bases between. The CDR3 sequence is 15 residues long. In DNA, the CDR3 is TGCAGTGCTAGTGAGGAGGTACAGATGAACACTGAAGCTTTCTTT. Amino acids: CSASEEVQMNTEAFF.

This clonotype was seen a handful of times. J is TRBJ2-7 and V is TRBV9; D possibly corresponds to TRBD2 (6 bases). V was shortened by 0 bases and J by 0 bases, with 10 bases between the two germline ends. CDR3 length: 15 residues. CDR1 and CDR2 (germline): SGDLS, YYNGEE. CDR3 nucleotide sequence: TGTGCCAGCAGCGTAGATGGCGGGAACTCCTACGAGCAGTACTTC. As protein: CASSVDGGNSYEQYF.

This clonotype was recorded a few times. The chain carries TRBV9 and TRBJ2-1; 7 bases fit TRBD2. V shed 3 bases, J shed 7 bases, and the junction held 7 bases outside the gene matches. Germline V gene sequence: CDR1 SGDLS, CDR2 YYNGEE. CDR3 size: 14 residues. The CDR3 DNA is TGTGCCAGCAGCGAAGGTAGCGGGTTTAATGAGCAGTTCTTC. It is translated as CASSEGSGFNEQFF.

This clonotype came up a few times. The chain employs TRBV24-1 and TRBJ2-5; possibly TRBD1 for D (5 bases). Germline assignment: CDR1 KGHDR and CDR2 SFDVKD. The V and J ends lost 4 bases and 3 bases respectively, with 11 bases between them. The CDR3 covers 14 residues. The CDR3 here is CATSDPRQKETQYF. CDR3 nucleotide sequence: TGTGCCACCAGTGACCCCCGACAGAAAGAGACCCAGTACTTC.

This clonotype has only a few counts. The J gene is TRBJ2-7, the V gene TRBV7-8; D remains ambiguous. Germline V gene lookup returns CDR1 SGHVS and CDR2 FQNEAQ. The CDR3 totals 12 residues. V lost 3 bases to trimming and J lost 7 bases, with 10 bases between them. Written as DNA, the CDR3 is TGTGCCAGCAGCTTCCTCGGTTCGGAGCAGTACTTC. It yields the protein CASSFLGSEQYF.

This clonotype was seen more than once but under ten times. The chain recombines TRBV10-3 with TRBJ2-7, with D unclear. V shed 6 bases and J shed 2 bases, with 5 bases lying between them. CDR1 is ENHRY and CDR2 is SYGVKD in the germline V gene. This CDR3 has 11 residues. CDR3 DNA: TGTGCCATCAGCGATACCTACGAGCAGTACTTC. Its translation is CAISDTYEQYF.